This T cell receptor (beta chain) was recorded in a study of cytomegalovirus exposure and HLA in healthy donors. For the study at large: In an earlier analysis, approximately 120 million unique TCR beta sequences were found from some 200 million T cells.

V lost 4 bases and J 7 bases, leaving 17 bases between the germline ends. The CDR3 extends over 13 amino acids. Germline loops: CDR1 GTSNPN, CDR2 SVGIG (reference sequence). As concerns this clone: Antigen specificity is unknown.

General study results and limits: Segments of the TCR beta V type were, in most cases, productive about 90% or about 30% of the time in an earlier analysis. The study flagged roughly 160 TCR beta chains as cytomegalovirus-associated.

In the PCR, 60 Vbeta and 13 Jbeta primers were used. Clones were sequenced by immunoSEQ multiplex PCR, and TCRdb holds only the in-frame ones, with some missing. The table has about 140,000 clones, 73% seen once. The rearrangement links TRBV30 to TRBJ2-7; D possibly corresponds to TRBD2 (5 bases). Sequencing used PBMCs. The TCR originated in a human donor in good health. The CDR3 DNA reads as TGTGCCTGGACCCTAACTAGTTTCGGGGAGCAGTACTTC. It is translated as CAWTLTSFGEQYF.